A selection of T cell receptor beta chains follows, all from one sample in a study of shared clonotypes between healthy human individuals. Only in-frame clones appear in the TCRdb table, and some are missing; sequencing was by immunoSEQ multiplex PCR. The table has more than 2 million clones, around 93% seen once; the top ten hold more than 1.5%. Input material: naive CD8+ T cells from PBMCs. The receptor set was obtained from a man aged 18 to 35 in good health. Some clones in this sample may be carry-over from other donors' samples. Both conserved end residues are part of each CDR3. The D gene is left open where the match is weak. Clone sizes are given selectively: once, few, many, or a class where the clone is expanded.

.	TRBV27	once	TRBJ2-7	CASSPNRGGYEQYF	TGTGCCAGCAGTCCCAACAGGGGGGGCTACGAGCAGTACTTC
.	TRBV9	.	TRBJ2-3	CASSKRTTDTQYF	TGTGCCAGCAGCAAGCGGACAACAGATACGCAGTATTTT
TRBD1	TRBV11-2	.	TRBJ1-1	CASSPRTGSNTEAFF	TGTGCCAGCAGCCCCCGGACAGGGTCGAACACTGAAGCTTTCTTT
TRBD2	TRBV5-1	.	TRBJ2-7	CASSLEASGRPQYF	TGCGCCAGCAGCTTGGAGGCTAGCGGGAGGCCCCAGTACTTC
.	TRBV28	.	TRBJ1-1	CASSHPGQGLPEAFF	TGTGCCAGCAGTCACCCCGGGCAGGGGTTACCTGAAGCTTTCTTT
.	TRBV7-2	.	TRBJ1-1	CASSSLGKGDTEAFF	TGTGCCAGCAGCTCCCTGGGCAAAGGGGACACTGAAGCTTTCTTT
TRBD2	TRBV19	.	TRBJ2-3	CASSITLAGDPDTQYF	TGTGCCAGTAGTATAACACTAGCGGGAGATCCGGATACGCAGTATTTT
TRBD2	TRBV7-6	.	TRBJ2-7	CASSLTSGSLEQYF	TGTGCCAGCAGCTTGACTAGCGGGAGTCTCGAGCAGTACTTC
.	TRBV10-1	.	TRBJ2-3	CKLSGRGHVPTSTDTQYF	TGTAAATTGTCGGGACGGGGGCACGTCCCGACTAGCACAGATACGCAGTATTTT
.	TRBV4-1	.	TRBJ2-1	CASSQDPLTLAATYNEQFF	TGCGCCAGCAGCCAAGACCCATTGACTTTAGCGGCTACCTACAATGAGCAGTTCTTC
.	TRBV27	once	TRBJ2-7	CASSSGLGTYEQYF	TGTGCCAGCAGTTCCGGTCTAGGGACCTACGAGCAGTACTTC
.	TRBV27	.	TRBJ2-7	CASSLGAVSYEQYF	TGTGCCAGCAGTCTGGGCGCAGTTTCCTACGAGCAGTACTTC
TRBD1	TRBV7-9	.	TRBJ2-7	CASSSTTGGRYEQYF	TGTGCCAGCAGCTCGACGACAGGGGGCCGGTACGAGCAGTACTTC
TRBD1	TRBV5-1	.	TRBJ1-5	CASSLLTGAYMCNQPQHF	TGCGCCAGCAGCTTGCTAACAGGGGCCTATATGTGCAATCAGCCCCAGCATTTT
.	TRBV30	.	TRBJ1-2	CACEGGDYGYTF	TGTGCCTGTGAAGGAGGAGACTATGGCTACACCTTC
.	TRBV7-9	.	TRBJ2-7	CASTPLAGGAEQYF	TGTGCCAGCACCCCACTGGCAGGCGGCGCCGAGCAGTACTTC
.	TRBV4-2	.	TRBJ2-3	CASSLEGWQYF	TGTGCCAGCAGCCTCGAAGGATGGCAGTATTTT
.	TRBV11-2	.	TRBJ2-7	CASSGQGQGSYYEQYF	TGTGCCAGCAGCGGCCAAGGGCAGGGCAGTTACTACGAGCAGTACTTC
.	TRBV11-3	.	TRBJ2-2	CASSPGPSNTGELFF	TGTGCCAGCAGCCCGGGACCGTCGAACACCGGGGAGCTGTTTTTT
TRBD2	TRBV7-9	.	TRBJ2-1	CASSSRDYREKQFF	TGTGCCAGCAGCTCCCGGGACTATAGGGAGAAGCAGTTCTTC
.	TRBV7-2	.	TRBJ1-3	CASSAGHTSRGWGNTIYF	TGTGCCAGCAGCGCGGGACATACGAGCCGGGGGTGGGGAAACACCATATATTTT
.	TRBV5-4	.	TRBJ2-2	CASSLAGVGVSPNTGELFF	TGTGCCAGCAGCTTGGCCGGGGTTGGAGTCTCCCCTAACACCGGGGAGCTGTTTTTT
TRBD1	TRBV13	once	TRBJ2-1	CASSPRRGQAYNEQFF	TGTGCCAGCAGCCCCCGTAGGGGGCAGGCGTACAATGAGCAGTTCTTC
.	TRBV4-3	.	TRBJ2-1	CASSDGFNEQFF	TGCGCCAGCAGCGATGGATTCAATGAGCAGTTCTTC
.	TRBV7-7	once	TRBJ2-1	CASSPGWGVRHNSYNEQFF	TGTGCCAGCAGCCCTGGCTGGGGTGTGCGTCATAACTCCTACAATGAGCAGTTCTTC
TRBD1	TRBV27	.	TRBJ1-4	CASTLDRTKLFF	TGTGCCAGCACCCTGGACAGGACGAAACTGTTTTTT
TRBD1	TRBV4-1	.	TRBJ2-7	CASSQARTGTMEQYF	TGCGCCAGCAGCCAAGCGAGGACAGGTACTATGGAGCAGTACTTC
.	TRBV7-7	once	TRBJ2-7	CASSLAAGAYEQYF	TGTGCCAGCAGCTTAGCCGCAGGAGCCTACGAGCAGTACTTC
.	TRBV28	.	TRBJ1-3	CASSSPYLRGGNTIYF	TGTGCCAGCAGTTCACCGTATCTCCGGGGTGGAAACACCATATATTTT
.	TRBV18	.	TRBJ2-5	CASSPGSSLAGETQYF	TGTGCCAGCTCACCAGGGAGTTCCCTCGCGGGGGAGACCCAGTACTTC
.	TRBV5-5	.	TRBJ1-1	CASRIKGWMNTEAFF	TGTGCCAGCAGGATAAAGGGGTGGATGAACACTGAAGCTTTCTTT
.	TRBV6-1	.	TRBJ2-3	CASSETNRGHLGADTQYF	TGTGCCAGCAGTGAAACAAACCGGGGACATCTTGGGGCAGATACGCAGTATTTT